One and the same sample provided the 15 T cell receptor beta chains below, sequenced in a study of regulatory T cells in long-lasting Graves disease. CDR3 regions were amplified by Arm-PCR using iRepertoire HTBI primers to build TCR beta libraries. TCRdb independently ran MiXCR on the multiplex PCR reads; one entry per CDR3 protein. The data hold about 540,000 distinct CDR3 sequences, with about 14% observed a single time. Time point indicated: newly diagnosed GD, antithyroid drugs for less than 3 months. PBMC RNA served as the TCR library source. Another study also made use of these data, one on T cells in Graves' hyperthyroidism and ophthalmopathy.

The specimen comprised peripheral blood mononuclear cells (PBMCs), sampled at new diagnosis, from a patient treated with antithyroid drugs. Receptor source: a man between 25 and 39 years old with Graves disease.

This clonotype showed up many times. The rearrangement joins TRBV11-3 to TRBJ2-7; D is unresolved. The germline V gene encodes CDR1 SGHNT and CDR2 YENEEA. V was trimmed by 5 bases and J by 2 bases, leaving 13 bases between them. This CDR3 has 14 residues. CDR3 nucleotide sequence: TGTGCCAGCAGCGAGACAATGAACACCTACGAGCAGTACTTC. Protein sequence: CASSETMNTYEQYF.

This clonotype was counted many times. The chain recombines TRBV24-1 with TRBJ1-5; 10 bases fit TRBD1. The trim removed 5 bases at V and 7 bases at J, leaving 7 bases unmatched. CDR1 KGHDR and CDR2 SFDVKD come from the germline V gene. The CDR3 has 15 amino acids. This CDR3 reads CATSGRQGADQPQHF. CDR3 DNA sequence: TGTGCCACCAGTGGTAGACAGGGGGCCGACCAGCCCCAGCATTTT.

This clonotype occurred many times. The gene calls are TRBV19 and TRBJ2-1; D uncertain. Germline loops: CDR1 LNHDA, CDR2 SQIVND (reference sequence). Trimming stripped 5 bases from V and 0 bases from J, with 11 bases between. The CDR3 covers 15 residues. In DNA, the CDR3 is TGTGCCAGTAGTCGGAGTCCCTTCTCCTACAATGAGCAGTTCTTC. Its protein is CASSRSPFSYNEQFF.

This clonotype was recorded many times. The gene calls are TRBV20-1 and TRBJ2-2, with TRBD2 identical over 10 bases. CDR1 and CDR2 (germline): DFQATT, SNEGSKA (reference sequence). The CDR3 covers 16 residues. V lost 0 bases, J lost 3 bases, and 4 bases stayed unmatched. The CDR3: CSARDLAGADTGELFF. As DNA, the CDR3 is TGCAGTGCTAGAGATCTAGCGGGAGCCGACACCGGGGAGCTGTTTTTT.

This clonotype was picked up many times. This chain links TRBV14 with TRBJ2-7; D is ambiguous. Germline loops: CDR1 SGHDN, CDR2 FVKESK. This CDR3 contains 15 residues. V was cut by 0 bases and J by 0 bases, with 9 bases left in between. The chain's CDR3 is CASSQDLDRSYEQYF. The CDR3 region has the DNA TGTGCCAGCAGCCAAGATTTAGACCGCTCCTACGAGCAGTACTTC.

This clonotype was recorded a few times. V is TRBV6-1 and J is TRBJ1-1, with a possible D match to TRBD1 (6 bases). Germline V CDR1 and CDR2: MNHNS, SASEGT. The CDR3 totals 14 residues. Trimming took off 9 bases at V and 3 bases at J, with 17 bases between the two ends. The CDR3 DNA follows: TGTGCCAGTAGGAACAGGGAGGTAGACACTGAAGCTTTCTTT. It yields the protein CASRNREVDTEAFF.

The chain carries TRBV30 and TRBJ2-7; TRBD2 is a possible D gene (6 bases). Germline CDR1 and CDR2: GTSNPN and SVGIG (reference sequence). Trimming shortened V by 0 bases and J by 6 bases, and 12 bases separated the two germline ends. The CDR3 is 13 amino acids. The CDR3 sequence: CAWSVLGGTEQYF. CDR3 nucleotides: TGTGCCTGGAGTGTACTGGGCGGGACCGAGCAGTACTTC.

Notes on this clonotype: This may be a read error: a much more frequent sequence differs by one nucleotide. The rearrangement joins TRBV20-1 to TRBJ2-7; D is unclear. The germline gives CDR1 DFQATT, CDR2 SNEGSKA (reference sequence). The CDR3 has 12 residues. For the CDR3, the DNA is TGCAGTGCTAGTACTCTTTCCTACGAGCGGTACTTC. It specifies CSASTLSYERYF.

This clonotype was seen many times. This chain joins TRBV6-1 and TRBJ2-2, with 8 bases lining up with TRBD2. The germline gives CDR1 MNHNS, CDR2 SASEGT. The CDR3 runs to 12 residues. Trimming removed 10 bases from V and 7 bases from J; junction bases left unmatched: 5. CDR3 region: CAMREVGGELFF. The CDR3 coding sequence is TGTGCCATGCGGGAGGTTGGCGGGGAGCTGTTTTTT.

This clonotype was seen ten or more times. The V and J genes are TRBV7-9 and TRBJ1-1; D remains ambiguous. The length of the CDR3 is 14 residues. V was shortened by 1 base and J by 5 bases, with 11 bases between the two germline ends. Germline loops: CDR1 SEHNR, CDR2 FQNEAQ (reference sequence). CDR3 in amino acids: CASSLVQVVTEAFF. The CDR3 DNA is TGTGCCAGCAGCTTAGTGCAGGTCGTGACTGAAGCTTTCTTT.

Only one count was recorded for this clonotype. This likely came from a read error, as a far larger clone is one base away. J is TRBJ2-3 and V is TRBV5-1; the D gene could be TRBD1 or TRBD2 (6 bases each). The end of the DNA is better explained by TRBJ2-5, so the J call may be wrong. CDR3 length: 12 residues. From germline, CDR1 is SGHRS and CDR2 YFSETQ. The CDR3 is CASSSEGESQYF. The CDR3 DNA sequence: TGCGCCAGCAGCTCGGAGGGGGAGAGCCAGTACTTC.

The CDR3 sequence is CASSLRTGTGANVLTF. DNA of the CDR3: TGTGCCAGCAGCCTTCGAACGGGTACCGGGGCCAACGTCCTGACTTTC. The rearrangement joins TRBV3-1 to TRBJ2-6; no reliable D call. From germline, CDR1 is LGHDT and CDR2 YNNKEL (reference sequence). The CDR3 covers 16 residues. The V end was cut by 4 bases, the J end by 4 bases, with 14 bases between. Supplemented by reference TRBV3-1 and TRBJ2-6, the full variable domain reads DTAVSQTPKYLVTQMGNDKSIKCEQNLGHDTMYWYKQDSKKFLKIMFSYNNKELIINETVPNRFSPKSPDKAHLNLHINSLELGDSAVYFCASSLRTGTGANVLTFGAGSRLTVL.

This clonotype was detected only a few times. The chain combines TRBV7-9 with TRBJ2-7, with TRBD2 matching 7 bases. After removal of 3 bases from V and 6 bases from J, the junction contained 5 bases not matched to a gene. The CDR3 contains 13 residues. Germline V CDR1 and CDR2: SEHNR, FQNEAQ (reference sequence). CDR3 in DNA: TGTGCCAGCAGCTTTAGGGAGGGCCTCGAGCAGTACTTC. It is translated as CASSFREGLEQYF. Full variable domain (outside the CDR3, taken from reference TRBV7-9 and TRBJ2-7): DTGVSQNPRHKITKRGQNVTFRCDPISEHNRLYWYRQTLGQGPEFLTYFQNEAQLEKSRLLSDRFSAERPKGSFSTLEIQRTEQGDSAMYLCASSFREGLEQYFGPGTRLTVT.

This clonotype was detected ten times or more. The chain has TRBV12-3 or TRBV12-4 and TRBJ2-5, with D perhaps TRBD2 (5 bases). The CDR3 covers 13 residues. V lost 6 bases and J 4 bases, leaving 12 bases between the germline ends. The CDR3, as DNA: TGTGCCAGCAGCAGCGACGGGGTAGAGACCCAGTACTTC. It specifies CASSSDGVETQYF.

This clonotype was found many times. This chain links TRBV28 with TRBJ2-7; D gene ambiguous. This CDR3 has 12 residues. The V end lost 3 bases, the J end lost 6 bases, and 9 bases lay between the germline ends. Germline assignment: CDR1 MDHEN and CDR2 SYDVKM. CDR3 coding DNA: TGTGCCAGCAGTTTCTCAAGTGCCGAGCAGTACTTC. Translated: CASSFSSAEQYF.